The 4 T cell receptor beta chains below all came from one sample that was sequenced in a study of OX40 agonist ivuxolimab in advanced cancers. Assay: immunoSEQ multiplex PCR; the TCRdb copy retains only in-frame clones and omits some. The repertoire has 25,000 to 35,000 clones, around 84% of them found once; the top ten carry 20% to 25%. The starting material was CD4+ or CD8+ T cells sorted from blood, obtained in a trial of the OX40 agonist ivuxolimab. These receptors all stem from an adult with an advanced solid tumor such as melanoma, head and neck, liver or kidney cancer.

The chain links TRBV27 to TRBJ2-1, with TRBD1 identical over 12 bases. This CDR3 has 14 residues. V lost 5 bases and J lost 8; bases outside the gene matches: 4. Germline V gene sequence: CDR1 MNHEY, CDR2 SMNVEV (reference sequence). The CDR3 nucleotides are TGTGCCAGCAGTGGGACAGGGGGCTTGGATGAGCAGTTCTTC. Its protein product is CASSGTGGLDEQFF.

The chain links TRBV5-6 to TRBJ1-2; D uncertain. This CDR3 comprises 16 residues. Germline-derived CDR1 and CDR2 are SGHDT and YYEEEE. Trimming removed 4 bases at V and 8 bases at J, with 24 bases between. The CDR3 loop is CASSPAVLSLVNGYTF. CDR3 coding DNA: TGTGCCAGCAGCCCGGCGGTGTTGTCCCTGGTTAACGGCTACACCTTC.

This chain uses TRBV2 with TRBJ2-5; 8 nucleotides align to TRBD2. Trimming removed 8 bases from V and 4 bases from J; junction bases left unmatched: 3. CDR1 is SNHLY, CDR2 FYNNEI, per germline. The CDR3 length is 12 residues. CDR3 protein: CASLGRGETQYF. The CDR3 DNA reads TGTGCCAGCCTCGGGAGGGGAGAGACCCAGTACTTC.

The V and J genes are TRBV5-8 and TRBJ1-1; possibly TRBD1 for D (6 bases). V lost 3 bases, J lost 2 bases, and 14 bases lay in between. CDR3 length equals 15 residues. Germline CDR1 is SGHTS and CDR2 is YDEGEE. The CDR3 DNA reads as TGTGCCAGCAGCTCCCGGACAGCTATAAACACTGAAGCTTTCTTT. Protein product: CASSSRTAINTEAFF.